This TCR beta chain was sequenced during a study of T cell repertoires in cytomegalovirus infection. Across the whole study: Public TCR beta signatures were indicative of both CMV infection and a matching HLA type.

Germline V CDR1 and CDR2: LNHDA, SQIVND (reference sequence). V gave up 7 bases and J gave up 2 bases; unmatched junction bases: 5. There are 14 residues in the CDR3. Whole-study results and caveats: Carriers of CMV plus the relevant HLA were identified by cumulative public TCR beta family frequency. Dominating the ex vivo response were HLA-C-restricted CMV-specific TCR beta clonotypes.

Points on this clonotype: The antigen is not known.

TCRdb itself ran the reads through MiXCR, one entry per CDR3 protein. The sample carries 510,000 or so distinct CDR3 sequences, about 30% recorded once. The sequenced sample consisted of PBMCs. This clonotype originated in a human donor in good health (CMV status not recorded). Some clones in this sample may be carry-over from other donors' samples. The V and J genes are TRBV19 and TRBJ1-2; 9 nucleotides align to TRBD1. For the CDR3, the DNA is TGTGCCAGTACCAGGGACAGGGCCAACTATGGCTACACCTTC. It codes for CASTRDRANYGYTF. Full variable domain (missing parts from reference TRBV19 and TRBJ1-2): DGGITQSPKYLFRKEGQNVTLSCEQNLNHDAMYWYRQDPGQGLRLIYYSQIVNDFQKGDIAEGYSVSREKKESFPLTVTSAQKNPTAFYLCASTRDRANYGYTFGSGTRLTVV.